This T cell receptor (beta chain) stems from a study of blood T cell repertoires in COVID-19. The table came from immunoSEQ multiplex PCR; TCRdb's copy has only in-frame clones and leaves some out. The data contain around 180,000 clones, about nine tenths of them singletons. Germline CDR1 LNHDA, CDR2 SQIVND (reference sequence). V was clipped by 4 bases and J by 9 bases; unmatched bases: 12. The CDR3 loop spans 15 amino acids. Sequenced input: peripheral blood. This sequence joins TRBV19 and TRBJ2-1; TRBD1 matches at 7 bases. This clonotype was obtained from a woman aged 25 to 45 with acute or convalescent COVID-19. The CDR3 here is CASSKLDRTFGEQFF. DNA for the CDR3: TGTGCCAGTAGTAAGCTGGACAGGACATTCGGTGAGCAGTTCTTC.